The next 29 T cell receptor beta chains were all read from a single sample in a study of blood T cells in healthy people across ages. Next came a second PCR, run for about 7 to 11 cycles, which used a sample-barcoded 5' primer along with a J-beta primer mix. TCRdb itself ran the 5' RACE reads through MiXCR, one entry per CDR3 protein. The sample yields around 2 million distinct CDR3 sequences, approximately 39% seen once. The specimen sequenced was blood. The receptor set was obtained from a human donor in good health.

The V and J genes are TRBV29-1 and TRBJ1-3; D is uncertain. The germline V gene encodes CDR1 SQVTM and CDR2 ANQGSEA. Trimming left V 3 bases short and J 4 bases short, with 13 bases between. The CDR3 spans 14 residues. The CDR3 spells CSVEFLGQGNTIYF. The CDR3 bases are TGCAGCGTTGAGTTCCTGGGCCAGGGAAACACCATATATTTT.

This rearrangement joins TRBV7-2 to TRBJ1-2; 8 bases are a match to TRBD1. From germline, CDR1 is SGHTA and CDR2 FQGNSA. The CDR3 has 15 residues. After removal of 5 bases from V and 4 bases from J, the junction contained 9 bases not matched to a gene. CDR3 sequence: CASSLQGALGYGYTF. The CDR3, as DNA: TGTGCCAGCAGCCTTCAGGGGGCGCTTGGCTATGGCTACACCTTC.

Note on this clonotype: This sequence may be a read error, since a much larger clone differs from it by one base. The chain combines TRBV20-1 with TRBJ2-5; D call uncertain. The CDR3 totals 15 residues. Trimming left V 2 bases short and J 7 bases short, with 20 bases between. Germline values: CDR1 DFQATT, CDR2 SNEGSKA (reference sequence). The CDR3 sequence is CSARFLGVQLGTQYF. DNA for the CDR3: TGCAGTGCTAGATTTCTTGGCGTTCAGCTGGGGACCCAGTACTTC.

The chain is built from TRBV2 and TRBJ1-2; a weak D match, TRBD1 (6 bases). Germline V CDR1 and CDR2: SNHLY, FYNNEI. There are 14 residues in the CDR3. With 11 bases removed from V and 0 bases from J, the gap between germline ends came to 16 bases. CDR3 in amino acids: CAGTRGSSNYGYTF. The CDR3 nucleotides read TGTGCCGGAACCAGGGGATCATCTAACTATGGCTACACCTTC. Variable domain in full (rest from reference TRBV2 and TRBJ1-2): EPEVTQTPSHQVTQMGQEVILRCVPISNHLYFYWYRQILGQKVEFLVSFYNNEISEKSEIFDDQFSVERPDGSNFTLKIRSTKLEDSAMYFCAGTRGSSNYGYTFGSGTRLTVV.

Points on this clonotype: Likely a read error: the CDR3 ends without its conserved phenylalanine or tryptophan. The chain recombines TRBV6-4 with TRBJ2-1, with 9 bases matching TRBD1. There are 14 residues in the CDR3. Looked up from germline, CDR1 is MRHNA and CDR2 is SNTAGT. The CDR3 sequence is CAISRTGGRDEQFC. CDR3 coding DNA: TGTGCCATCAGTCGAACAGGGGGCAGGGATGAGCAGTTCTGC.

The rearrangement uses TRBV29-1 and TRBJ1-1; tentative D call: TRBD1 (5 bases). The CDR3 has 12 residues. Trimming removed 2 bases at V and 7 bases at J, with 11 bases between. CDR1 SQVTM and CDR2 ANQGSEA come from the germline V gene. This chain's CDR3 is CSVESGGIEAFF. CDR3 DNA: TGCAGCGTTGAATCCGGGGGGATTGAAGCTTTCTTT.

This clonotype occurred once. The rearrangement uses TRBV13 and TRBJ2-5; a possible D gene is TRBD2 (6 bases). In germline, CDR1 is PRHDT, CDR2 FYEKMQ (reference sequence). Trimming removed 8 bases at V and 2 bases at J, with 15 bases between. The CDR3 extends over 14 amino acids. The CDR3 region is CASGNRGRQETQYF. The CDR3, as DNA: TGTGCCAGCGGCAATCGAGGGAGGCAAGAGACCCAGTACTTC.

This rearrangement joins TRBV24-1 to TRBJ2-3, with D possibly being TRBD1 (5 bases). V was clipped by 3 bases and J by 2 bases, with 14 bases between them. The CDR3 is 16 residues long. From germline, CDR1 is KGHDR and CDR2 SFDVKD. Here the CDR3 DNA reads TGTGCCACCAGTGATATTGGGGCAGGGTTCACAGATACGCAGTATTTT. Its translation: CATSDIGAGFTDTQYF.

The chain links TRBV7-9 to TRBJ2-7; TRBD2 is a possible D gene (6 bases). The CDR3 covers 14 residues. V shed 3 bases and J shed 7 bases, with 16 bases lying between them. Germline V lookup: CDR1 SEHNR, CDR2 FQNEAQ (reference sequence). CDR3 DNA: TGTGCCAGCAGCTTTTGGGGGGTTCAGGATGAGCAGTACTTC. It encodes CASSFWGVQDEQYF. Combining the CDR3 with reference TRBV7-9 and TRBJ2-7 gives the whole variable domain DTGVSQNPRHKITKRGQNVTFRCDPISEHNRLYWYRQTLGQGPEFLTYFQNEAQLEKSRLLSDRFSAERPKGSFSTLEIQRTEQGDSAMYLCASSFWGVQDEQYFGPGTRLTVT.

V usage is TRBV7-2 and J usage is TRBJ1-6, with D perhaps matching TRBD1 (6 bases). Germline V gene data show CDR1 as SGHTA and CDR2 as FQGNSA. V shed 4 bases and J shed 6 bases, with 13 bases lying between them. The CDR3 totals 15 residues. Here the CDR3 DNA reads TGTGCCAGCAGCTCCTCCGGACAGTTTAATTCACCCCTCCACTTT. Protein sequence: CASSSSGQFNSPLHF.

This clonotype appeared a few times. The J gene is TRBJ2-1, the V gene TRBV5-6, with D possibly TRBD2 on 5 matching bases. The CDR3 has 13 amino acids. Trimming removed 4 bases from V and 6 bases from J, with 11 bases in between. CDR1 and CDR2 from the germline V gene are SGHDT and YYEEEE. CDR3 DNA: TGTGCCAGCAGCGTACTAGGCTTCAATGAGCAGTTCTTC. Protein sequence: CASSVLGFNEQFF.

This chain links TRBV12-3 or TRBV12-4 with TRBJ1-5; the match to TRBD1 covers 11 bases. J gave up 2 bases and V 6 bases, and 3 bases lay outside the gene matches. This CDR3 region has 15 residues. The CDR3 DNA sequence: TGTGCCAGCAGGGGACAGGGGGTAGGCAATCAGCCCCAGCATTTT. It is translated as CASRGQGVGNQPQHF.

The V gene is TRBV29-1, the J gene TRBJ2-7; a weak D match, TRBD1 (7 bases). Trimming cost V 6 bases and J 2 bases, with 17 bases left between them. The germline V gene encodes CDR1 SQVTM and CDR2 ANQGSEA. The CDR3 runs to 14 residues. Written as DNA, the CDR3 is TGCAGCGTCGCCCGACAGGGCGGGACCTACGAGCAGTACTTC. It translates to CSVARQGGTYEQYF.

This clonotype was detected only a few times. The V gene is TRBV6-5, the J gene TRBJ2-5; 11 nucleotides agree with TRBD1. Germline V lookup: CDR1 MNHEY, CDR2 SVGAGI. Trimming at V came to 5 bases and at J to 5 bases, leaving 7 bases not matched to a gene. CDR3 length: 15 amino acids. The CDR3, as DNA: TGTGCCAGCAGTCTTGGACAGGGGGCAAGGGAGACCCAGTACTTC. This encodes CASSLGQGARETQYF.

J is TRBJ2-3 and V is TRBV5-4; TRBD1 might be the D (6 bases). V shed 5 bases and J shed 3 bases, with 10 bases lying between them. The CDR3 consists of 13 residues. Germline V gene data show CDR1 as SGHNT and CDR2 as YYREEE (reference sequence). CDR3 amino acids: CASRTQGTDTQYF. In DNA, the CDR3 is TGTGCCAGCAGGACTCAGGGGACAGATACGCAGTATTTT.

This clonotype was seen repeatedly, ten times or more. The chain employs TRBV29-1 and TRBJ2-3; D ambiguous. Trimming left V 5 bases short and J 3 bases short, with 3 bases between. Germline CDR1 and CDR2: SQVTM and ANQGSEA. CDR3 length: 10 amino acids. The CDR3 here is CSVQTDTQYF. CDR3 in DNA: TGCAGCGTTCAGACAGATACGCAGTATTTT.

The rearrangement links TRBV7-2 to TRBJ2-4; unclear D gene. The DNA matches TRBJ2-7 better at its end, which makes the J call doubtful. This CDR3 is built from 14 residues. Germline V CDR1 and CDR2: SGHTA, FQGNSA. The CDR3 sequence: CASSLSTDGYEQYF. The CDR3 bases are TGTGCCAGCAGCTTATCAACCGACGGTTACGAGCAGTACTTC.

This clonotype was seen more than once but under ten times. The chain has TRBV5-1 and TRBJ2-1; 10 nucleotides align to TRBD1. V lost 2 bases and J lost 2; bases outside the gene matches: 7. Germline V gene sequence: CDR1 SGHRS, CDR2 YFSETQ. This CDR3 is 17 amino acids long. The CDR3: CASSLGYGTGAYNEQFF. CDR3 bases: TGCGCCAGCAGCTTAGGTTACGGGACAGGGGCCTACAATGAGCAGTTCTTC.

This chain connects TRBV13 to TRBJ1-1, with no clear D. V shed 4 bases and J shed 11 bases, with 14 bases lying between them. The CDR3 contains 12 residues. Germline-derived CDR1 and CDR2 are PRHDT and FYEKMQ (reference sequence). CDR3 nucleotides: TGTGCCAGCAGCTATGGCCTGATGGAGGCTTTCTTT. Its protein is CASSYGLMEAFF.

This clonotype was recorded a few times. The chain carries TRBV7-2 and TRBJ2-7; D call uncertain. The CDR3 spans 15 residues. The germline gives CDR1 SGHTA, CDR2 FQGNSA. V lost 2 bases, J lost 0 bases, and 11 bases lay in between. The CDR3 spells CASSLRAESSYEQYF. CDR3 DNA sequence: TGTGCCAGCAGCTTACGGGCAGAAAGCTCCTACGAGCAGTACTTC.

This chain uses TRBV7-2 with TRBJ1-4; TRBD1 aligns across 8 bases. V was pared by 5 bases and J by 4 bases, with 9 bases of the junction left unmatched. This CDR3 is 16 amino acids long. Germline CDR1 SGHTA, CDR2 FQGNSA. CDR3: CASSPWTGHVNEKLFF. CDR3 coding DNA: TGTGCCAGCAGCCCCTGGACAGGGCACGTTAATGAAAAACTGTTTTTT.

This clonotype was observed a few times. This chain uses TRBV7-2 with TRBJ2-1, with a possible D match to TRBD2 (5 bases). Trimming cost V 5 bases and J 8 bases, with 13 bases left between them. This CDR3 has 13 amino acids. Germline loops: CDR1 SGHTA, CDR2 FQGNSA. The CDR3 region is CASSRGFRDEQFF. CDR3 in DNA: TGTGCCAGCAGCCGCGGGTTTCGAGATGAGCAGTTCTTC.

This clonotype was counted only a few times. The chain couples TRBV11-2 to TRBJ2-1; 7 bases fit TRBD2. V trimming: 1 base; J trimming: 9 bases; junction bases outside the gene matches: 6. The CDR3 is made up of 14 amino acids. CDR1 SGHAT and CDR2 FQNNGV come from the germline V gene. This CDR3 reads CASSLGGGNGEQFF. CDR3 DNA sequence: TGTGCCAGCAGCTTAGGGGGGGGGAACGGTGAGCAGTTCTTC. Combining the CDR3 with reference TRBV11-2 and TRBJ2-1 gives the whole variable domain EAGVAQSPRYKIIEKRQSVAFWCNPISGHATLYWYQQILGQGPKLLIQFQNNGVVDDSQLPKDRFSAERLKGVDSTLKIQPAKLEDSAVYLCASSLGGGNGEQFFGPGTRLTVL.

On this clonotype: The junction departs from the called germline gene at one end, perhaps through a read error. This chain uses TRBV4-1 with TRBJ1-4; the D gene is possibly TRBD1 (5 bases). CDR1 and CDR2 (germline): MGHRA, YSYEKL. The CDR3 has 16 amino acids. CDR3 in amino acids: CASSLPRGVGGEKLFF. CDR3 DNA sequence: TGCGCCAGTAGCCTCCCAAGAGGGGTGGGGGGTGAAAAACTGTTTTTT.

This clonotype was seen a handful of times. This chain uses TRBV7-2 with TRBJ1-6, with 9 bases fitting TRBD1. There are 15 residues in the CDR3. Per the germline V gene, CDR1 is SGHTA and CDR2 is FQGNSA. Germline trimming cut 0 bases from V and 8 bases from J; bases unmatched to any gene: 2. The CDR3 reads CASSLAWTGDSPLHF. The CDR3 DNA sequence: TGTGCCAGCAGCTTAGCGTGGACAGGGGATTCACCCCTCCACTTT.

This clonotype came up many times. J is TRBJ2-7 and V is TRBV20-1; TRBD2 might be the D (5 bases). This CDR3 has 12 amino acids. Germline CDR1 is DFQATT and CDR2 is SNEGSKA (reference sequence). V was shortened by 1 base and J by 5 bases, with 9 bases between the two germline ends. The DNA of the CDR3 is TGCAGTGCTAGAGGGGCGGGTCACGAGCAGTACTTC. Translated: CSARGAGHEQYF.

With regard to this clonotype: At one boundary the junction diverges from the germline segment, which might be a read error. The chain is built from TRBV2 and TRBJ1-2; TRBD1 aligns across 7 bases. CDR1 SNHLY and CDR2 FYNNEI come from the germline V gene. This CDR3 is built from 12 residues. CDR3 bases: TGTGCCAGCAGCACAGGGGAGAATGGTTACACCTTC. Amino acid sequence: CASSTGENGYTF.

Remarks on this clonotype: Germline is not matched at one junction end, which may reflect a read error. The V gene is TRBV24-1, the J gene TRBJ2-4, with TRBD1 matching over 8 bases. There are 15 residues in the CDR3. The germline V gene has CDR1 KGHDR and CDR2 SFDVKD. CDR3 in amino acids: CAASDPGQGENIQYF. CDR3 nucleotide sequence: TGTGCCGCCAGTGACCCCGGACAGGGCGAAAACATTCAGTACTTC.

This chain's CDR3 is CSADRLVSDTQYF. CDR3 bases: TGCAGTGCTGACAGACTAGTTTCAGATACGCAGTATTTT. V and J are TRBV20-1 and TRBJ2-3, with TRBD2 as a possible D gene (6 bases). V was shortened by 5 bases and J by 4 bases, with 13 bases between the two germline ends. The germline gives CDR1 DFQATT, CDR2 SNEGSKA (reference sequence). The CDR3 spans 13 residues.